These 30 T cell receptor beta chains came from one sample sequenced in a study of CD8 T cells in ankylosing spondylitis. Whole-study findings and limits: It appeared that ankylosing spondylitis blood was characterized by a TCR beta motif of under ten highly homologous variants.

TCRdb called the 5' RACE reads again in MiXCR, with one record for every CDR3 protein. Of about 440,000 distinct CDR3 sequences in the sample, 17% were seen once. These TCRs are of unknown antigen specificity. Sequenced sample: blood, either unsorted or a sorted T cell fraction (not recorded which). The receptors stem from a male donor with ankylosing spondylitis.

This clonotype was seen many times. The V and J genes are TRBV29-1 and TRBJ1-2; 7 bases are shared with TRBD1. This CDR3 region has 13 residues. Germline V lookup: CDR1 SQVTM, CDR2 ANQGSEA. Losses at the gene ends were 7 bases for V and 3 bases for J; bases not matched to a gene: 8. The CDR3 here is CSAEGTAHYGYTF. The CDR3 DNA reads TGCAGCGCTGAGGGGACAGCCCACTATGGCTACACCTTC.

This clonotype was observed a handful of times. This rearrangement joins TRBV20-1 to TRBJ1-5; the D gene is possibly TRBD1 (5 bases). CDR1 and CDR2 from the germline V gene are DFQATT and SNEGSKA (reference sequence). Trimming left V 1 base short and J 6 bases short, with 10 bases between. The CDR3 covers 13 residues. Here the CDR3 reads CSARAGHGQPQHF. The CDR3 nucleotides are TGCAGTGCTAGAGCCGGACACGGTCAGCCCCAGCATTTT.

The sample holds a few counts of this clonotype. V is TRBV5-4 and J is TRBJ2-7, with 9 positions matching TRBD1. Germline V lookup: CDR1 SGHNT, CDR2 YYREEE (reference sequence). The CDR3 loop spans 15 amino acids. The J segment lost 1 base and the V segment lost 4 bases, leaving 6 bases of the junction unmatched. The CDR3 nucleotides are TGTGCCAGCAGCCTTGGGACAGGGATATCCTACGAGCAGTACTTC. This sequence encodes CASSLGTGISYEQYF.

In the case of this clonotype: The junction and the germline gene differ at one end; a read error may be behind it. The chain combines TRBV3-1 with TRBJ2-5; the D call may be TRBD1 or TRBD2 (5 bases each). Germline-derived CDR1 and CDR2 are LGHDT and YNNKEL (reference sequence). The CDR3 is made up of 17 amino acids. The CDR3 loop is CACSLILPGSGTETQYF. The CDR3, as DNA: TGTGCCTGCAGTTTAATTCTTCCGGGATCAGGGACGGAGACCCAGTACTTC.

This clonotype was recorded at least ten times. This chain joins TRBV5-1 and TRBJ2-1; D may be TRBD1 (6 bases). V dropped 3 bases and J dropped 4 bases, with 17 bases sitting between them. There are 16 residues in the CDR3. CDR1 and CDR2 from the germline V gene are SGHRS and YFSETQ. The DNA of the CDR3 is TGCGCCAGCAGCTGGACCGGGACAAGACTTTACAATGAGCAGTTCTTC. Protein sequence: CASSWTGTRLYNEQFF.

This clonotype turned up a few times. The J gene is TRBJ1-6, the V gene TRBV6-1; possible D gene TRBD1, 5 bases. Per the germline V gene, CDR1 is MNHNS and CDR2 is SASEGT. V was pared by 4 bases and J by 0 bases, with 13 bases between. CDR3 length equals 17 residues. The CDR3 reads CASSGAGRSSYNSPLHF. CDR3 nucleotide sequence: TGTGCCAGCAGTGGGGCAGGGAGAAGCTCCTATAATTCACCCCTCCACTTT.

V gene TRBV6-1 combines with J gene TRBJ2-7, with D perhaps TRBD2 (6 bases). CDR3 length equals 14 residues. V dropped 6 bases and J dropped 2 bases, with 14 bases sitting between them. The germline gives CDR1 MNHNS, CDR2 SASEGT. In DNA, the CDR3 is TGTGCCAGCAGCCTGGGACTGACCACCTACGAGCAGTACTTC. Translated, it gives CASSLGLTTYEQYF.

This clonotype has more than one count but fewer than ten. CDR3 DNA: TGTGCCAGTAGTACCACAAGGTTGGGCACTGAAGCTTTCTTT. The encoded protein is CASSTTRLGTEAFF. The chain recombines TRBV19 with TRBJ1-1; D is ambiguous. V lost 4 bases and J lost 4, with 13 bases in between. This CDR3 contains 14 residues. CDR1 LNHDA and CDR2 SQIVND come from the germline V gene (reference sequence).

This clonotype was detected a few times. V is TRBV20-1 and J is TRBJ2-7; D is ambiguous. V lost 3 bases and J lost 4, with 16 bases in between. There are 14 residues in the CDR3. Germline V lookup: CDR1 DFQATT, CDR2 SNEGSKA (reference sequence). The DNA of the CDR3 is TGCAGTGCTAGGAGTCCTATTACGGTGTACGAGCAGTACTTC. This gives the protein CSARSPITVYEQYF.

This clonotype turned up a few times. The rearrangement links TRBV7-2 to TRBJ1-6; D is uncertain. V lost 6 bases and J 8 bases, leaving 17 bases between the germline ends. The CDR3 is made up of 15 amino acids. CDR1 is SGHTA, CDR2 FQGNSA, per germline. CDR3 loop: CASSHTNLGYSPLHF. The CDR3 DNA reads TGTGCCAGCAGTCACACCAATTTGGGGTATTCACCCCTCCACTTT.

This clonotype was seen a few times. The chain couples TRBV27 to TRBJ2-7, with a weak D call TRBD2 (6 bases). V lost 2 bases and J 1 base, leaving 12 bases between the germline ends. CDR3 length equals 15 residues. CDR1 is MNHEY, CDR2 SMNVEV, per germline (reference sequence). The CDR3 region has the DNA TGTGCCAGCAGTTTACAGCGGGCCGCGTCCTACGAGCAGTACTTC. Translated: CASSLQRAASYEQYF.

In this sample, this clonotype turned up once. V and J are TRBV27 and TRBJ2-3, with D possibly TRBD2 on 5 matching bases. V shed 5 bases and J shed 0 bases, with 12 bases lying between them. CDR3 length: 15 amino acids. Germline CDR1 and CDR2: MNHEY and SMNVEV (reference sequence). This CDR3 is CASSIPGSSTDTQYF. The CDR3 nucleotides read TGTGCCAGCAGTATTCCGGGGTCTAGCACAGATACGCAGTATTTT.

The chain carries TRBV20-1 and TRBJ2-1, with D perhaps matching TRBD1 (5 bases). Germline V gene lookup returns CDR1 DFQATT and CDR2 SNEGSKA (reference sequence). The CDR3 is made up of 16 amino acids. The V gene lost 1 base and the J gene lost 0 bases, with 13 bases spanning the gap. The CDR3 DNA sequence: TGCAGTGCTAGAGGGACAACAAAAAGCTCCTACAATGAGCAGTTCTTC. Translating gives CSARGTTKSSYNEQFF.

This clonotype was seen more than once but under ten times. The rearrangement links TRBV5-1 to TRBJ1-6, with D uncertain. The V and J ends lost 5 bases and 0 bases respectively, with 12 bases between them. This CDR3 is built from 16 residues. CDR1 is SGHRS, CDR2 YFSETQ, per germline. In DNA, the CDR3 is TGCGCCAGCAGAACCGAAGCGAGCTCCTATAATTCACCCCTCCACTTT. Residues: CASRTEASSYNSPLHF.

CDR3 DNA sequence: TGTGCCAGCAGACGGACAGGGGGTACAGGCGAGCAGTACTTC. Translation gives CASRRTGGTGEQYF. The chain carries TRBV25-1 and TRBJ2-7, with 10 bases that match TRBD1. CDR3 length: 14 amino acids. V lost 6 bases and J lost 6; bases outside the gene matches: 8. Germline assignment: CDR1 MGHDK and CDR2 SYGVNS.

The sample holds a few counts of this clonotype. This CDR3 is CASSAGQGNQPQHF. In nucleotides, the CDR3 is TGCGCCAGCAGCGCGGGACAGGGGAATCAGCCCCAGCATTTT. The chain employs TRBV5-1 and TRBJ1-5; 10 positions agree with TRBD1. Germline-derived CDR1 and CDR2 are SGHRS and YFSETQ. V shed 4 bases, J shed 4 bases, and the junction held 2 bases outside the gene matches. The CDR3 totals 14 residues.

The chain links TRBV20-1 to TRBJ1-2; D unresolved. The ends were cut back, 0 bases at V and 3 bases at J, with 14 bases in the middle. Germline V gene sequence: CDR1 DFQATT, CDR2 SNEGSKA (reference sequence). The CDR3 loop spans 15 amino acids. The CDR3 DNA sequence: TGCAGTGCTAGAGATTTCATACGCCCCGACTATGGCTACACCTTC. Translation: CSARDFIRPDYGYTF.

For the CDR3, the DNA is TGTGCCAGCAGCTTAGGGACAGGGGGCGGAACTGAAAAACTGTTTTTT. It is translated as CASSLGTGGGTEKLFF. The rearrangement joins TRBV7-9 to TRBJ1-4; TRBD1 matches at 11 bases. The CDR3 is 16 amino acids. CDR1 SEHNR and CDR2 FQNEAQ come from the germline V gene (reference sequence). The ends lost 1 base at V and 7 bases at J; junction bases unmatched: 5.

The sample holds a few counts of this clonotype. This chain uses TRBV30 with TRBJ1-1, with TRBD1 matching over 7 bases. CDR1 GTSNPN and CDR2 SVGIG come from the germline V gene (reference sequence). This CDR3 region has 15 residues. The ends lost 3 bases at V and 1 base at J; junction bases unmatched: 8. CDR3 in amino acids: CAWRAEGARNTEAFF. Here the CDR3 DNA reads TGTGCCTGGAGAGCGGAGGGGGCCAGGAACACTGAAGCTTTCTTT.

This chain uses TRBV28 with TRBJ2-2; 12 positions match TRBD2. Per the germline V gene, CDR1 is MDHEN and CDR2 is SYDVKM. The ends lost 6 bases at V and 2 bases at J; junction bases unmatched: 10. The CDR3 length is 18 residues. The CDR3 spells CASSPTGLAGRNTGELFF. As DNA, the CDR3 is TGTGCCAGCAGCCCTACCGGACTAGCGGGGAGAAACACCGGGGAGCTGTTTTTT.

The chain links TRBV6-1 to TRBJ1-1; maybe TRBD1 (6 bases). V dropped 5 bases and J dropped 1 base, with 17 bases sitting between them. CDR1 and CDR2 from the germline V gene are MNHNS and SASEGT. CDR3 length: 16 residues. The CDR3 DNA sequence: TGTGCCAGCAGTCAAGGGGGGAGGGTGGGGAACACTGAAGCTTTCTTT. This encodes CASSQGGRVGNTEAFF.

The chain joins TRBV27 to TRBJ2-4; D is unclear. With 8 bases removed from V and 0 bases from J, the gap between germline ends came to 14 bases. Per germline, CDR1 MNHEY and CDR2 SMNVEV (reference sequence). The CDR3 consists of 15 residues. CDR3 loop: CASSTGELAKNIQYF. The CDR3 bases are TGTGCCAGCTCAACTGGGGAACTAGCCAAAAACATTCAGTACTTC.

This clonotype appeared a few times. This chain connects TRBV5-1 to TRBJ1-2, with unresolved D. This CDR3 contains 13 residues. V was clipped by 2 bases and J by 6 bases, with 11 bases between them. The germline V gene has CDR1 SGHRS and CDR2 YFSETQ. CDR3 DNA: TGCGCCAGCAGCTTCTCCCCCGCCGATGGCTACACCTTC. Amino acids: CASSFSPADGYTF.

This clonotype was counted only a few times. The CDR3, as DNA: TGTGCCAGCAGTGTCGACCAAAAAGGTGAAGCTTTCTTT. Translating gives CASSVDQKGEAFF. The genes are TRBV2 and TRBJ1-1, with unresolved D. This CDR3 comprises 13 residues. Germline V gene sequence: CDR1 SNHLY, CDR2 FYNNEI. V shed 4 bases and J shed 7 bases, with 13 bases lying between them.

This chain links TRBV28 with TRBJ1-1; TRBD1 might be the D (5 bases). CDR3 length: 15 residues. V was cut by 6 bases and J by 4 bases, with 18 bases left in between. Germline loops: CDR1 MDHEN, CDR2 SYDVKM. The CDR3 spells CASRPHEGRGTEAFF. The DNA of the CDR3 is TGTGCCAGCAGACCCCACGAGGGACGGGGCACTGAAGCTTTCTTT.

The sample holds a few counts of this clonotype. The V call is TRBV10-3, the J call TRBJ1-6; TRBD1 might be the D (6 bases). The CDR3 contains 15 residues. Germline values: CDR1 ENHRY, CDR2 SYGVKD. The V end lost 3 bases, the J end lost 4 bases, and 10 bases lay between the germline ends. The CDR3, as DNA: TGTGCCATCAGTGAAGAAGGGGGTTATAATTCACCCCTCCACTTT. Protein: CAISEEGGYNSPLHF.

In its sample, this clonotype was seen a few times. This chain joins TRBV12-3 or TRBV12-4 and TRBJ2-7, with 10 bases that match TRBD2. V shed 6 bases, J shed 1 base, and the junction held 6 bases outside the gene matches. This CDR3 spans 15 amino acids. CDR3: CASSSSGRASYEQYF. The CDR3 DNA reads TGTGCCAGCAGCTCCAGCGGGAGGGCGTCCTACGAGCAGTACTTC.

This clonotype was counted a few times. The chain links TRBV20-1 to TRBJ1-4, with TRBD1 identical over 8 bases. CDR1 is DFQATT and CDR2 is SNEGSKA in the germline V gene (reference sequence). J was trimmed by 8 bases and V by 0 bases; bases with no gene match: 5. This CDR3 is built from 14 residues. The CDR3 protein is CSAREEGTGEKLFF. The CDR3 region has the DNA TGCAGTGCTAGAGAAGAAGGGACAGGCGAAAAACTGTTTTTT.

Only one count was recorded for this clonotype. The chain uses TRBV3-1 and TRBJ2-6; 7 nucleotides line up with TRBD2. Losses at the gene ends were 1 base for V and 1 base for J; bases not matched to a gene: 4. The CDR3 has 17 amino acids. Germline loops: CDR1 LGHDT, CDR2 YNNKEL (reference sequence). CDR3 nucleotides: TGTGCCAGCAGCCAAGGGGGGGGGTCTTCTGGGGCCAACGTCCTGACTTTC. Amino acids: CASSQGGGSSGANVLTF.

This clonotype was counted ten times or more. The chain has TRBV5-5 and TRBJ2-5, with a weak D call TRBD2 (5 bases). The CDR3 consists of 14 residues. In germline, CDR1 is SGHKS, CDR2 YYEKEE (reference sequence). V lost 0 bases and J lost 5, with 11 bases in between. The CDR3 nucleotides are TGTGCCAGCAGCTTGGGAACGACGGGGGAGACCCAGTACTTC. Protein sequence: CASSLGTTGETQYF.